Listed below are T cell receptor beta chains from one sample, sequenced in a study of T cells after yellow fever vaccination. TCRdb used MiXCR to reprocess the 5' RACE reads, holding one entry per CDR3 protein. The sample shows 200,000 to 300,000 distinct CDR3 sequences, 3.6% of them seen only once. Specimen: PBMCs, collected 15 days after the yellow fever booster vaccination. These receptors were collected from a man younger than 35 who received the YFV17D yellow fever vaccine. The CDR3 runs from the conserved cysteine through the conserved F or W. D genes are given only for firm matches. The size field reads once, few or many counts, or a class when the clone is expanded.

V: TRBV10-3; D: -; J: TRBJ2-2; size: many; CDR3: CAISDPGRNTGELFF; DNA: TGTGCCATCAGTGATCCAGGGCGGAACACCGGGGAGCTGTTTTTT
V: TRBV20-1; D: -; J: TRBJ2-5; size: many; CDR3: CSARGGWGQSEETQYF; DNA: TGCAGTGCTAGAGGTGGCTGGGGTCAGTCTGAAGAGACCCAGTACTTC
V: TRBV10-2; D: -; J: TRBJ2-4; size: many; CDR3: CASSAGVSRTAKNIQYF; DNA: TGCGCCAGCAGTGCAGGGGTCTCCCGGACGGCCAAAAACATTCAGTACTTC
V: TRBV10-2; D: -; J: TRBJ1-2; size: many; CDR3: CATYGVGAGDYGYTF; DNA: TGCGCCACTTACGGGGTAGGGGCAGGCGACTATGGCTACACCTTC
V: TRBV5-1; D: -; J: TRBJ1-6; size: many; CDR3: CASSLGFGDNSPLHF; DNA: TGCGCCAGCAGCTTGGGTTTCGGCGATAATTCACCCCTCCACTTT
V: TRBV20-1; D: TRBD2; J: TRBJ2-5; size: many; CDR3: CSANIAGGPGETQYF; DNA: TGCAGTGCTAACATAGCGGGGGGGCCCGGGGAGACCCAGTACTTC
V: TRBV7-9; D: -; J: TRBJ1-1; size: many; CDR3: CASSSSVYRTEAFF; DNA: TGTGCCAGCAGCTCCTCGGTGTATCGCACTGAAGCTTTCTTT
V: TRBV29-1; D: TRBD1; J: TRBJ2-2; size: many; CDR3: CSGIRGRTGELFF; DNA: TGCAGCGGGATCAGGGGGCGTACCGGGGAGCTGTTTTTT
V: TRBV27; D: TRBD1; J: TRBJ1-6; size: few; CDR3: CASSTQGADSPLHF; DNA: TGTGCCAGCAGCACACAGGGGGCCGACTCACCCCTCCACTTT
V: TRBV20-1; D: -; J: TRBJ1-1; size: many; CDR3: CSARESPVISEAFF; DNA: TGCAGTGCTAGAGAATCGCCTGTGATCTCTGAAGCTTTCTTT
V: TRBV4-2; D: -; J: TRBJ2-5; size: many; CDR3: CASSQDGRPETQYF; DNA: TGTGCCAGCAGCCAAGATGGGCGTCCTGAGACCCAGTACTTC
V: TRBV7-9; D: TRBD1; J: TRBJ2-7; size: many; CDR3: CASSSRDRIYEQYF; DNA: TGTGCCAGCAGCTCGAGGGACAGAATCTACGAGCAGTACTTC
V: TRBV3-1; D: -; J: TRBJ2-2; size: many; CDR3: CASSQEYAGELFF; DNA: TGTGCCAGCAGCCAAGAGTATGCCGGGGAGCTGTTTTTT
V: TRBV20-1; D: -; J: TRBJ2-4; size: many; CDR3: CSASEFRNPAKNIQYF; DNA: TGCAGTGCCTCCGAATTTAGAAACCCGGCCAAAAACATTCAGTACTTC
V: TRBV7-3; D: -; J: TRBJ2-5; size: many; CDR3: CASSHTGTKQETQYF; DNA: TGTGCCAGCAGTCACACCGGGACAAAACAAGAGACCCAGTACTTC
V: TRBV5-1; D: -; J: TRBJ1-3; size: many; CDR3: CASSLLDSRGTIYF; DNA: TGCGCCAGCAGCTTGCTGGACTCTCGCGGCACCATATATTTT